These T cell receptor beta chains were read from a single sample in a study of shared clonotypes between healthy human individuals. Sequencing used immunoSEQ multiplex PCR; TCRdb keeps in-frame clones, though not all of them. The table includes about 330,000 clones, around nine tenths detected once. Sequenced input: memory CD8+ T cells sorted from blood. These receptors all come from a man aged 18 to 30 in good health. Each CDR3 is given with its conserved first and last residue. Each record gives: V gene, J gene, D gene, CDR3 length, CDR3 DNA, CDR3 protein. A D gene is named only where the DNA matches it firmly.

>TRBV9|TRBJ2-1|TRBD2|15
TGTGCCAGCAGCGCATTAGCGGGAGCCTACAATGAGCAGTTCTTC
CASSALAGAYNEQFF
>TRBV7-9|TRBJ2-2|-|14
TGTGCCAGCAGCTTAACGTATGGGACCGGGGAGCTGTTTTTT
CASSLTYGTGELFF
>TRBV12-2|TRBJ1-5|-|20
TGTGCAAGTCGCTTAGGAGGGGGACAGGGGACCCTCTATAGCAATCAGCCCCAGCATTTT
CASRLGGGQGTLYSNQPQHF
>TRBV11-1|TRBJ2-7|-|14
TGTGCCAGCAGCTTAGATCAGGGATCCCACGAGCAGTACTTC
CASSLDQGSHEQYF
>TRBV27|TRBJ2-1|TRBD2|14
TGTGCCAGCCTTGGGAGCGGGGGTTGGAATGAGCAGTTCTTC
CASLGSGGWNEQFF
>TRBV4-1|TRBJ2-3|-|13
TGCGCCAGCAGCCAAGAGCTCACAGATACGCAGTATTTT
CASSQELTDTQYF
>TRBV27|TRBJ1-2|-|13
TGTGCCAGCAGTCCCCAGCGAAGCTATGGCTACACCTTC
CASSPQRSYGYTF
>TRBV2|TRBJ2-1|-|11
TGTGCCAGCAGTGATAGGGCGGAGCAGTTCTTC
CASSDRAEQFF
>TRBV30|TRBJ2-1|TRBD2|14
TGTGCCTGGAGTGGGACTAGCGTGAGTGATGAGCAGTTCTTC
CAWSGTSVSDEQFF
>TRBV7-6|TRBJ2-1|TRBD1|14
TGTGCCAGCAGCCCAGGGACAGCCAAGGATGAGCAGTTCTTC
CASSPGTAKDEQFF
>TRBV7-9|TRBJ1-1|TRBD1|13
TGTGCCGCCGGGACAGGGGCTGACACTGAAGCTTTCTTT
CAAGTGADTEAFF